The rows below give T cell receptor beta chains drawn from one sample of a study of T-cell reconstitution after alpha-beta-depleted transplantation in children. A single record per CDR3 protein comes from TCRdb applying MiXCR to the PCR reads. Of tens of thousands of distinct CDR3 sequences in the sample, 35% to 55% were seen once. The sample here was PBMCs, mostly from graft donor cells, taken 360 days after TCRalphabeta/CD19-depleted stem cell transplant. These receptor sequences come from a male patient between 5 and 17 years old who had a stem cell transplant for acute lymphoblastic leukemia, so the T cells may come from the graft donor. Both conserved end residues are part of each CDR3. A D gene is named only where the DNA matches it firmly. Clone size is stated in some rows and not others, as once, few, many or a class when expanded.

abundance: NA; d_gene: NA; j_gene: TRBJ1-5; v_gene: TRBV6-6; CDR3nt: TGTGCCAGCAGCCCGGGTCAGCCCCAGCATTTT; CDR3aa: CASSPGQPQHF
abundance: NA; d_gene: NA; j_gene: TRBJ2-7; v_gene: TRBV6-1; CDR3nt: TGTGCCAGTGCTTATGAGAGAGGGTCCTACGAGCAGTACTTC; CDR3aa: CASAYERGSYEQYF
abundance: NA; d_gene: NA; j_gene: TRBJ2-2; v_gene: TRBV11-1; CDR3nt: TGTGCCAGCAGCAGAAGAACTAGGTTTGGGACCGGGGAGCTGTTTTTT; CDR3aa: CASSRRTRFGTGELFF
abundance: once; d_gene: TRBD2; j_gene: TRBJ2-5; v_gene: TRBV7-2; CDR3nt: TGTGCCAGCAGCACCTCCTTGACGGGGGGGAGGGAGACCCAGTACTTC; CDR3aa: CASSTSLTGGRETQYF
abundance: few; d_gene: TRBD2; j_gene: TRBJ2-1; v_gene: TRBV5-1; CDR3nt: TGCGCCAGCCCGGGACTAGCGGACAATGAGCAGTTCTTC; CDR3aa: CASPGLADNEQFF
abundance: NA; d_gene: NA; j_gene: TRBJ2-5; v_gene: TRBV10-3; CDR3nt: TGTGCCATCAAAGGGGATGCGGAGACCCAGTACTTC; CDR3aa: CAIKGDAETQYF
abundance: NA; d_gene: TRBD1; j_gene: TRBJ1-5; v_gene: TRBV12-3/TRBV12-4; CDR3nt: TGTGCCAGCAGTTCTCGGACAGGGGGCGTCAATCAGCCCCAGCATTTT; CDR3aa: CASSSRTGGVNQPQHF
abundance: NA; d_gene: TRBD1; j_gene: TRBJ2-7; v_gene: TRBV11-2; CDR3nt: TGTGCCAGCAGCCTAGAGGGGACAGGGGGCAGTTACTACGAGCAGTACTTC; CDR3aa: CASSLEGTGGSYYEQYF
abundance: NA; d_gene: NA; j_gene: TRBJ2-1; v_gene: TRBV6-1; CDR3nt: TGTGCCAGCAGTCGGCGGGACAGCTTCTACAATGAGCAGTTCTTC; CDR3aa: CASSRRDSFYNEQFF
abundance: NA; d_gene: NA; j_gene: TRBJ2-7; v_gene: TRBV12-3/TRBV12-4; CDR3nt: TGTGCCAGCCGGGACTTCTCCTACGAGCAGTACTTC; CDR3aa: CASRDFSYEQYF
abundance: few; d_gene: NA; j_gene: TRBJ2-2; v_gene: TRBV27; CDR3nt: TGTGCCAGCAGTTTTTGGAACACCGGGGAGCTGTTTTTT; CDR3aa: CASSFWNTGELFF
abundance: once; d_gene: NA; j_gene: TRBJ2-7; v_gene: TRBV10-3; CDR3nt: TGTGCCATCAAAAACAGGACATTCCACGAGCAGTACTTC; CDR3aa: CAIKNRTFHEQYF
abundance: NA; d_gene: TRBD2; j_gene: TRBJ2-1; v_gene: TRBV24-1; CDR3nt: TGTGCCACCAGTGATTTGACTAGCGGGAGCTACAATGAGCAGTTCTTC; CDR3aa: CATSDLTSGSYNEQFF
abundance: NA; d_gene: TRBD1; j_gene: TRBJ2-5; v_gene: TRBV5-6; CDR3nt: TGTGCCAGCAGCCGTTCTGGACAGGGAGAGACCCAGTACTTC; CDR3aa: CASSRSGQGETQYF
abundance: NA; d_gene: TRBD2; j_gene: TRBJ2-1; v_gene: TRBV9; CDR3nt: TGTGCCAGCAGCGTAGGAACTAGCGGGAGACTTGAGCAGTTCTTC; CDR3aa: CASSVGTSGRLEQFF
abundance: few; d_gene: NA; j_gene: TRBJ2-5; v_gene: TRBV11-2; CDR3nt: TGTGCCAGCAGCATAAGCTCGGGCTCTGGGGAGACCCAGTACTTC; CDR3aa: CASSISSGSGETQYF
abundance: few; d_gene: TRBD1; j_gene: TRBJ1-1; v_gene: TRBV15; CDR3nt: TGTGCCACCAGCACTGGGACAGGGGCTGGCACTGAAGCTTTCTTT; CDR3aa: CATSTGTGAGTEAFF
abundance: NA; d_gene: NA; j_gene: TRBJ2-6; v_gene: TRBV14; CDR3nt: TGTGCCAGCAGCCAATGGCTTTCTGGGGCCAACGTCCTGACTTTC; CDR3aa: CASSQWLSGANVLTF